Presented here are 8 T cell receptor beta chains from one specimen sequenced in a study of T cells in Graves' hyperthyroidism and ophthalmopathy. The TCR beta CDR3 regions underwent amplification using RNA transcripts as the source. TCR CDR3 underwent first-round RT-PCR with the HTBI primer set. TCRdb re-called the multiplex PCR reads with MiXCR, one entry per CDR3 protein. The sample holds 250,000 or so distinct CDR3 sequences, approximately 14% seen once. Sequencing was performed on blood. The receptors were sampled from a woman aged 40 to 49 with Graves' hyperthyroidism that later progressed to Graves' ophthalmopathy.

The J gene is TRBJ2-1, the V gene TRBV27; D gene unclear. The CDR3 contains 15 residues. Germline V gives CDR1 MNHEY, CDR2 SMNVEV (reference sequence). Between the trimmed V and J ends, which lost 5 bases and 0 bases, there was a span of 11 bases. In DNA form, the CDR3 reads TGTGCCAGCAGTACATACAGTAGCTCCTACAATGAGCAGTTCTTC. The encoded protein is CASSTYSSSYNEQFF.

This clonotype was detected many times. CDR3 in DNA: TGTGCCAGCAGCCCCCAGGCTCTCGGGGAGCTGTTTTTT. This sequence encodes CASSPQALGELFF. The chain couples TRBV7-9 to TRBJ2-2, with D unclear. Germline values: CDR1 SEHNR, CDR2 FQNEAQ (reference sequence). The CDR3 is made up of 13 amino acids. Trimming cost V 5 bases and J 7 bases, with 11 bases left between them.

This clonotype was recorded many times. V usage is TRBV28 and J usage is TRBJ1-1, with D hard to call. CDR1 is MDHEN, CDR2 SYDVKM, per germline. Trimming shortened V by 4 bases and J by 7 bases, and 16 bases separated the two germline ends. The CDR3 has 14 residues. CDR3 bases: TGTGCCAGCAGTTCCAATACCTGGTACGGTGAAGCTTTCTTT. Amino acid sequence: CASSSNTWYGEAFF.

This clonotype was counted ten times or more. CDR3 amino acids: CASSLGSDGTGYEQYF. The CDR3 DNA sequence: TGTGCCAGCAGTTTGGGGTCGGACGGGACCGGCTACGAGCAGTACTTC. The rearrangement joins TRBV28 to TRBJ2-7; either TRBD1 or TRBD2 may fit D (5 bases each). The ends were cut back, 3 bases at V and 3 bases at J, with 18 bases in the middle. The CDR3 length is 16 residues. Germline CDR1 MDHEN, CDR2 SYDVKM.

This clonotype occurred many times. This rearrangement joins TRBV5-1 to TRBJ2-1; weak D call: TRBD1 (5 bases). Germline-derived CDR1 and CDR2 are SGHRS and YFSETQ. V was clipped by 0 bases and J by 6 bases, with 13 bases between them. The CDR3 consists of 15 residues. CDR3 in DNA: TGCGCCAGCAGCTTGGCGGCAGGGATGGGCAATGAGCAGTTCTTC. Translation: CASSLAAGMGNEQFF.

This clonotype was observed at least ten times. The chain recombines TRBV7-8 with TRBJ2-3, with a weak D call TRBD2 (5 bases). Trimming took 4 bases from V and 4 from J, leaving 12 bases between them. From germline, CDR1 is SGHVS and CDR2 FQNEAQ. The CDR3 has 14 residues. CDR3 DNA sequence: TGTGCCAGCAGCTCCACCCTAGCAGCAGATACGCAGTATTTT. This gives the protein CASSSTLAADTQYF.

The chain joins TRBV20-1 to TRBJ2-2; D is unclear. This CDR3 has 12 amino acids. CDR1 is DFQATT and CDR2 is SNEGSKA in the germline V gene (reference sequence). CDR3 coding DNA: TGCAGCGGAGTCCGGGACACCGGGGAGCTGTTTTTT. Translation gives CSGVRDTGELFF.

This clonotype was recorded many times. V is TRBV3-1 and J is TRBJ2-1; TRBD2 is a possible D gene (5 bases). V was trimmed by 1 base and J by 5 bases, leaving 15 bases between them. Germline CDR1 is LGHDT and CDR2 is YNNKEL (reference sequence). There are 16 residues in the CDR3. The CDR3 DNA follows: TGTGCCAGCAGCCAAGGCACGACGGGAAGGAACAATGAGCAGTTCTTC. This encodes CASSQGTTGRNNEQFF.